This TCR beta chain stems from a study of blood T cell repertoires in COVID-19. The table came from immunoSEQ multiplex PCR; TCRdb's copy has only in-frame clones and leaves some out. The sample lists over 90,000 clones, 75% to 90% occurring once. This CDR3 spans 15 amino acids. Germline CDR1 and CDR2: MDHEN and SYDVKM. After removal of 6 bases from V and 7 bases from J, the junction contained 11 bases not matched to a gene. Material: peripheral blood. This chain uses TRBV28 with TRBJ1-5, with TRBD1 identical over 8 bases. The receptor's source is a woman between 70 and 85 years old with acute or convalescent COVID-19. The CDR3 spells CASRPGQAPGQPQHF. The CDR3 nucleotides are TGTGCCAGCAGACCGGGACAGGCCCCCGGGCAGCCCCAGCATTTT.